These T cell receptor beta chains were read from a single sample in a study of post-analysis software for immune sequencing data. Via MiXCR, TCRdb re-called the PCR reads, giving one row per CDR3 protein. The data contain about 770,000 distinct CDR3 sequences, roughly 46% of them seen just once; the ten biggest clones take up approximately 5%. The material sequenced was blood. These receptors originate from a girl aged 5-17 years with multiple sclerosis. Each CDR3 is given with its conserved first and last residue. The D gene is left open where the match is weak. Expanded clones are given a class, and other clones once, few, many or no size at all.

CDR3 DNA,CDR3 protein,clone size,V gene,J gene,D gene
TGTGCCAGCAGCCTGACTAGCGGGAGAGGGACAGATACGCAGTATTTT,CASSLTSGRGTDTQYF,-,TRBV28,TRBJ2-3,TRBD2
TGCGTCAGCAGCGTTAGCGGGAGCTCCTACGAGCAGTACTTC,CVSSVSGSSYEQYF,-,TRBV5-1,TRBJ2-7,TRBD2
TGCAGTGCTAGAGATCTATGGGCTAGCGGGACGAATGAGCAGTTCTTC,CSARDLWASGTNEQFF,few,TRBV20-1,TRBJ2-1,TRBD2
TGTGCCAGCAGCTTAGAATCGGGACTAGCGGGGGGCTCCTACGAGCAGTACTTC,CASSLESGLAGGSYEQYF,few,TRBV7-6,TRBJ2-7,TRBD2
TGTGCCAGCAGTGAGAGCCCCCAAGGAAACACCATATATTTT,CASSESPQGNTIYF,-,TRBV25-1,TRBJ1-3,-
TGTGCCAGCAGCTTAGCCGGGACTAGCGGGAGGGCAGATACGCAGTATTTT,CASSLAGTSGRADTQYF,few,TRBV7-2,TRBJ2-3,TRBD2
TGTGCCAGCCGTGGAGTCGGTGAGCAGTACTTC,CASRGVGEQYF,-,TRBV12-3/TRBV12-4,TRBJ2-7,-
TGTGCCAGCAGTCTCACGGACGGGCAAGAGACCCAGTACTTC,CASSLTDGQETQYF,few,TRBV7-9,TRBJ2-5,-
TGTGCCAGCAGTATGAACCAGGAGCAGTTCTTC,CASSMNQEQFF,few,TRBV6-5,TRBJ2-1,-
TGTGCCACCAGTGACAGGGGGAGCTACGAGCAGTACTTC,CATSDRGSYEQYF,-,TRBV24-1,TRBJ2-7,TRBD1
TGTGCCAGCAGTTCCGTCTCCCTCAGCGGGAGGGCCCCAAACAATGAGCAGTTCTTC,CASSSVSLSGRAPNNEQFF,few,TRBV6-5,TRBJ2-1,TRBD2
TGCAGCGCGGACCGGGACAGAAAAGGGGGCTACACCTTC,CSADRDRKGGYTF,few,TRBV29-1,TRBJ1-2,TRBD1
TGCAGCGTTGAATGGCAGCGGGAGCAGTTCTTC,CSVEWQREQFF,-,TRBV29-1,TRBJ2-1,-
TGTGCCAGCAGCCTAAAGGGCTCCCTAGCTGCCGGAGATACGCAGTATTTT,CASSLKGSLAAGDTQYF,-,TRBV7-6,TRBJ2-3,-
TGTGCCAGCTCACCACCGCAGGGCTGGTACGAGCAGTACTTC,CASSPPQGWYEQYF,-,TRBV18,TRBJ2-7,-